This entry features one TCR beta chain sequence. Its cognate antigen is unknown. The sample is drawn from a study of T cell responses to AZD1222 COVID-19 vaccine. Study results and limitations: Spike was spanned by vaccine-associated CD4 TCRs, with dominance at 160-218 and 743-854.

Profiled with immunoSEQ multiplex PCR; TCRdb holds only in-frame clones, not every one. The repertoire holds about 180,000 clones, with under 95% as singletons. The CDR3 has 15 amino acids. J lost 8 bases, V lost 2 bases, and 9 bases had no gene match. The germline V gene encodes CDR1 SNHLY and CDR2 FYNNEI. This TCR was sampled from an adult who received the AZD1222 COVID-19 vaccine. The sample here was peripheral blood, taken 28 days after the second AZD1222 dose. The chain uses TRBV2 and TRBJ2-1; 7 bases line up with TRBD1. For the CDR3, the DNA is TGTGCCAGCAGTGAACTGGCGGTAACAGGGGATGAGCAGTTCTTC. This encodes CASSELAVTGDEQFF.